The sequence of this TCR beta chain was determined in a study of blood T cell repertoires in COVID-19. Looking at the study overall: Acute and convalescent COVID-19 samples came from the United States, Italy and Spain. T cells, B-cell-depleted T cells, or PBMCs provided the cDNA or gDNA that served as material.

A single count supports this clone. The V gene's germline CDR1 is KGHSH and CDR2 LQKENI. This CDR3 is 15 amino acids long. Trimming cost V 4 bases and J 4 bases, with 11 bases left between them. Per the original methods: The assay estimated nucleated cells by amplifying reference gene primers. Method: immunoSEQ multiplex PCR; TCRdb's copy keeps in-frame clones and lacks some. V and J calls and clone size follow that table, whereas D and trimming were derived from the DNA. The table shows 250,000 to 300,000 clones, with around 78% occurring only once. Sequencing was performed on peripheral blood. The sequence was obtained from a man aged 55 to 69 who had recovered from COVID-19. The chain couples TRBV18 to TRBJ2-6, with D perhaps TRBD2 (5 bases). The CDR3: CASSLLETGANVLTF. DNA of the CDR3: TGTGCCAGCTCACTACTAGAGACCGGGGCCAACGTCCTGACTTTC.